The 2 T cell receptor beta chains presented below share a single source sample, sequenced in a study of T cells in narcolepsy. Method: immunoSEQ multiplex PCR; TCRdb's copy keeps in-frame clones and lacks some. In the table there are under 30,000 clones, approximately 82% of which are singletons. Sequenced sample: CD45RA- memory CD4+ T cells from PBMCs. The receptor source for this set is a human donor with narcolepsy.

V and J are TRBV19 and TRBJ2-1, with D possibly being TRBD1 or TRBD2 (5 bases each). V was clipped by 7 bases and J by 4 bases, with 20 bases between them. This CDR3 is built from 16 residues. CDR1 is LNHDA and CDR2 is SQIVND in the germline V gene (reference sequence). CDR3 in DNA: TGTGCCAGTACTGGGGGTTTCAGGGTTAGGTACAATGAGCAGTTCTTC. It codes for CASTGGFRVRYNEQFF.

The J gene is TRBJ2-7, the V gene TRBV30; weak D call: TRBD1 (6 bases). The germline V gene encodes CDR1 GTSNPN and CDR2 SVGIG (reference sequence). V gave up 5 bases and J gave up 4 bases, with 12 bases separating them. This CDR3 is 12 amino acids long. The DNA of the CDR3 is TGTGCCTGGGACCGAGGGACATACGAGCAGTACTTC. Translated, it gives CAWDRGTYEQYF.